The 9 T cell receptor beta chains presented below share a single source sample, sequenced in a study of cytomegalovirus exposure and HLA in healthy donors (dated by TCRdb to about 2017). Library creation used the immunoSEQ multiplex PCR assay. Entries here come from immuneACCESS through TCRdb and include only in-frame sequences with V and J called. Some clones fail to appear in such tables; in the studies checked, an unresolved V gene covers under half of the shortfall, and the cause of the remainder is unknown. Recorded for this sample are about 220,000 clones; roughly 84% of them occurred a single time. The top ten clonotypes cover more than 13% of the sample. Specimen: PBMCs. The receptor source for this set is a woman aged 30 to 39 in good health and CMV-seropositive.

This sequence joins TRBV4-3 and TRBJ2-6, with 8 bases that match TRBD1. Germline V lookup: CDR1 LGHNA, CDR2 YSLEER. The J segment lost 1 base and the V segment lost 3 bases, leaving 14 bases of the junction unmatched. The CDR3 has 20 amino acids. The CDR3 DNA reads TGCGCCAGCAGCCAGCAAATCCCGGGACAGGAGCTATCTGGGGCCAACGTCCTGACTTTC. It codes for CASSQQIPGQELSGANVLTF.

The chain recombines TRBV10-3 with TRBJ2-7, with D perhaps matching TRBD1 (6 bases). This CDR3 is built from 11 residues. V lost 10 bases and J 2 bases, leaving 9 bases between the germline ends. Looked up from germline, CDR1 is ENHRY and CDR2 is SYGVKD. The CDR3 reads CATTGTYEQYF. The CDR3 coding sequence is TGTGCCACTACAGGGACCTACGAGCAGTACTTC.

This clone came up once. Here the CDR3 reads CASSLQTGKDETQYF. The DNA of the CDR3 is TGTGCCAGCAGCTTACAGACAGGGAAAGACGAGACCCAGTACTTC. This sequence joins TRBV7-2 and TRBJ2-5, with 7 bases matching TRBD1. Germline values: CDR1 SGHTA, CDR2 FQGNSA. Trimming at V came to 2 bases and at J to 5 bases, leaving 8 bases not matched to a gene. The CDR3 runs to 15 residues. Variable domain in full (rest from reference TRBV7-2 and TRBJ2-5): GAGVSQSPSNKVTEKGKDVELRCDPISGHTALYWYRQSLGQGLEFLIYFQGNSAPDKSGLPSDRFSAERTGGSVSTLTIQRTQQEDSAVYLCASSLQTGKDETQYFGPGTRLLVL.

The rearrangement uses TRBV7-2 and TRBJ1-1, with no clear D. Trimming took off 3 bases at V and 10 bases at J, with 12 bases between the two ends. CDR1 SGHTA and CDR2 FQGNSA come from the germline V gene. There are 12 residues in the CDR3. This chain's CDR3 is CASSFDGRGAFF. CDR3 DNA sequence: TGTGCCAGCAGCTTCGATGGTCGGGGAGCTTTCTTT.

This clone turned up a few times. This chain uses TRBV4-1 with TRBJ1-4; D is unresolved. The CDR3 has 14 amino acids. Deletions cut 4 bases from V and 5 bases from J, with 11 bases between. Germline assignment: CDR1 MGHRA and CDR2 YSYEKL. CDR3 region: CASSLYRENEKLFF. DNA for the CDR3: TGCGCCAGCAGCCTATACAGAGAGAATGAAAAACTGTTTTTT.

This clone has just one count. The chain employs TRBV7-8 and TRBJ1-1; D ambiguous. V shed 1 base and J shed 1 base, with 4 bases lying between them. Germline V gene data show CDR1 as SGHVS and CDR2 as FQNEAQ. The CDR3 runs to 13 residues. In nucleotides, the CDR3 is TGTGCCAGCAGCTTAGTCAGGAACACTGAAGCTTTCTTT. It is translated as CASSLVRNTEAFF.

V usage is TRBV29-1 and J usage is TRBJ2-6; D is unclear. From germline, CDR1 is SQVTM and CDR2 ANQGSEA. This CDR3 region has 13 residues. The V end lost 6 bases, the J end lost 2 bases, and 8 bases lay between the germline ends. Here the CDR3 reads CSVQVTGANVLTF. For the CDR3, the DNA is TGCAGCGTCCAAGTAACTGGGGCCAACGTCCTGACTTTC. Complete variable domain (other parts from reference TRBV29-1 and TRBJ2-6): SAVISQKPSRDICQRGTSLTIQCQVDSQVTMMFWYRQQPGQSLTLIATANQGSEATYESGFVIDKFPISRPNLTFSTLTVSNMSPEDSSIYLCSVQVTGANVLTFGAGSRLTVL.

The CDR3 sequence is CASSLGHAGELFF. In DNA form, the CDR3 reads TGTGCCAGCAGCTTGGGCCACGCCGGGGAGCTGTTTTTT. The rearrangement joins TRBV5-6 to TRBJ2-2; no firm D call. Germline CDR1 is SGHDT and CDR2 is YYEEEE. The CDR3 contains 13 residues. V was trimmed by 0 bases and J by 6 bases, leaving 6 bases between them.

The CDR3 DNA reads TGTGCCAGCAGCTTGGGACAGGGGTTGGAGGGAGAAAAACTGTTTTTT. Residues: CASSLGQGLEGEKLFF. The genes are TRBV11-3 and TRBJ1-4; 10 nucleotides align to TRBD1. This CDR3 has 16 residues. J gave up 8 bases and V 3 bases, and 9 bases lay outside the gene matches. Germline V gene sequence: CDR1 SGHNT, CDR2 YENEEA.